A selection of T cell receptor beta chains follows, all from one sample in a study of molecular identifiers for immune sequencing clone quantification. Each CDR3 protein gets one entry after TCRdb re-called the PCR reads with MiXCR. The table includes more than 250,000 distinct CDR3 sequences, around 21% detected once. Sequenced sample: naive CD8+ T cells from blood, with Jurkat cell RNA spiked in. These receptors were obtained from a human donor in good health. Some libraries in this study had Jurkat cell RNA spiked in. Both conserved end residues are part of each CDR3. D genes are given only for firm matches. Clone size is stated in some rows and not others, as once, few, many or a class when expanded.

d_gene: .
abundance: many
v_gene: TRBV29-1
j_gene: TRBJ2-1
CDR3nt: TGCAGCGTTGAGGGAGCCCGCGATGAGCAGTTCTTC
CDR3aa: CSVEGARDEQFF

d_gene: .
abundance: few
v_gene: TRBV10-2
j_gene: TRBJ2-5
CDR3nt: TGCGCCAGCAGTGAGGAGGTGATGGAGACCCAGTACTTC
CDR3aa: CASSEEVMETQYF

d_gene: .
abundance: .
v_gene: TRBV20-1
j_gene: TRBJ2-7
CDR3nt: TGCAGTGCCGAGAACCCCGGCAGGAGCTCCTACGAGCGGTACTTC
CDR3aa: CSAENPGRSSYERYF

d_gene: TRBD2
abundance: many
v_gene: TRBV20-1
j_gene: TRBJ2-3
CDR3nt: TGCAGTGCTAGAGATGCGGGGGGGGCAGATACGCAGTATTTT
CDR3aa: CSARDAGGADTQYF

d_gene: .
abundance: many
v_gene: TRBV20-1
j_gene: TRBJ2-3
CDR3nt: TGCAGTGCCCTACCCAAGAGGGGGGGCCGGGATACGCAGTATTTT
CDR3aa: CSALPKRGGRDTQYF

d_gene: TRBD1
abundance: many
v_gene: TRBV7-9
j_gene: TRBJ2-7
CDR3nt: TGTGCCAGCAGCTTAGGGGGACAGTACATCCCAGGCGAGCAGTACTTC
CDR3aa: CASSLGGQYIPGEQYF

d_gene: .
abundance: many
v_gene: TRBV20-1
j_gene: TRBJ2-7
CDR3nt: TGCAGTGCTAGAGATCTTCCAGGGGTGATCTCCTACGAGCAGTACTTC
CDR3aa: CSARDLPGVISYEQYF

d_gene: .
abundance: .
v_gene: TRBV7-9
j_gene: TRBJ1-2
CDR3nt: TGTGCCAGCAGCTTAGGGACAGCCAATTATGGCTACGCCTTC
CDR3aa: CASSLGTANYGYAF

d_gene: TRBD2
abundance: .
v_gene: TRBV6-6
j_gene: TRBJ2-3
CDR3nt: TGTGCCAGCAATTCCCTAGCGGGGGGACTGCTAAATACGCAGTATTTT
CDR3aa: CASNSLAGGLLNTQYF

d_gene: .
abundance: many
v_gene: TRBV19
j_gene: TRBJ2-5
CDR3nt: TGTGCCAGTAGTATCGCAGGTTTTGAAGAGACCCAGTACTTC
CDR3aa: CASSIAGFEETQYF

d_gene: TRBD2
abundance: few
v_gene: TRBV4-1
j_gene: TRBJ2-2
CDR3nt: TGCGCCAGCAGCCAAGATAATAGCCTAGCGGGCACCGGGGAGCTGTTTTTT
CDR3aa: CASSQDNSLAGTGELFF

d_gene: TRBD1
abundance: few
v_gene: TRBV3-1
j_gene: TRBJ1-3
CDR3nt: TGTGCCAGCAGGGGGACAGATGGAAACACCATATATTTT
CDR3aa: CASRGTDGNTIYF

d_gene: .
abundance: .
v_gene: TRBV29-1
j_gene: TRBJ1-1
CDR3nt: TGCAGCGGGGGACACAGCACTGAAGCTTTCTTT
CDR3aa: CSGGHSTEAFF

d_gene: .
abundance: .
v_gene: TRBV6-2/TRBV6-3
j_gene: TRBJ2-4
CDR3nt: TGTGCCAGCAGTTACTCGATACAGAATGGAGCGCAGTACTTC
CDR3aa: CASSYSIQNGAQYF

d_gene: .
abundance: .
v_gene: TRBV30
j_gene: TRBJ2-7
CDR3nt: TGTGCCTGGAGTGCCGACAGTGTAGGCGAGCAGTACTTC
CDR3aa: CAWSADSVGEQYF